The 23 T cell receptor beta chains below all came from one sample that was sequenced in a study of regulatory T cells in long-lasting Graves disease. The time point here: newly diagnosed GD, antithyroid drugs for less than 3 months. The TCR library was made from RNA extracted from PBMCs. Arm-PCR of CDR3 regions and iRepertoire HTBI primers were used to build TCR beta libraries. TCRdb independently ran MiXCR on the multiplex PCR reads; one entry per CDR3 protein. The sample records 300,000 to 400,000 distinct CDR3 sequences, around 15% being singletons. The starting material was peripheral blood mononuclear cells (PBMCs), obtained at new diagnosis, from a patient treated with antithyroid drugs. Source of these receptors: a female donor with Graves disease.

This clonotype came up many times. The chain uses TRBV12-5 and TRBJ1-5; D is unclear. CDR3 size: 15 residues. Germline V gene data show CDR1 as LGHNT and CDR2 as FRNRAP. V dropped 3 bases and J dropped 0 bases, with 9 bases sitting between them. The DNA for the CDR3 is TGTGCTAGTGGTTTTGGAGACTATAGCAATCAGCCCCAGCATTTT. Protein product: CASGFGDYSNQPQHF.

This clonotype occurred many times. The chain recombines TRBV2 with TRBJ1-2; no clear D gene. The V end lost 0 bases, the J end lost 3 bases, and 14 bases lay between the germline ends. CDR3 size: 16 residues. CDR1 and CDR2 (germline): SNHLY, FYNNEI. The CDR3 sequence: CASSEALQLSYYGYTF. CDR3 nucleotide sequence: TGTGCCAGCAGTGAAGCGCTTCAGTTGAGTTACTATGGCTACACCTTC.

This clonotype has a handful of counts. J is TRBJ2-6 and V is TRBV5-4; D unclear. The CDR3 sequence is 17 residues long. V was trimmed by 3 bases and J by 0 bases, leaving 13 bases between them. The V gene's germline CDR1 is SGHNT and CDR2 YYREEE (reference sequence). DNA of the CDR3: TGTGCCAGCAGCTCCCCATTCGGCTCCTCTGGGGCCAACGTCCTGACTTTC. This gives the protein CASSSPFGSSGANVLTF. The variable domain in full, completed from reference TRBV5-4 and TRBJ2-6, reads ETGVTQSPTHLIKTRGQQVTLRCSSQSGHNTVSWYQQALGQGPQFIFQYYREEENGRGNFPPRFSGLQFPNYSSELNVNALELDDSALYLCASSSPFGSSGANVLTFGAGSRLTVL.

This clonotype was recorded at least ten times. This chain connects TRBV5-1 to TRBJ2-7; 13 positions agree with TRBD2. CDR1 SGHRS and CDR2 YFSETQ come from the germline V gene. V was clipped by 3 bases and J by 0 bases; unmatched bases: 6. The CDR3 spans 17 residues. Written as DNA, the CDR3 is TGCGCCAGCAGCTACACAGGGACTAGCGGGGTCTCCTACGAGCAGTACTTC. It codes for CASSYTGTSGVSYEQYF.

The CDR3 spells CASSWGTSGDPNTGELFF. In DNA form, the CDR3 reads TGCGCCAGCAGCTGGGGGACTAGCGGGGACCCGAACACCGGGGAGCTGTTTTTT. The genes are TRBV5-1 and TRBJ2-2, with 13 bases that match TRBD2. The germline V gene has CDR1 SGHRS and CDR2 YFSETQ. Trimming removed 3 bases from V and 0 bases from J; junction bases left unmatched: 5. The CDR3 length is 18 residues.

This chain joins TRBV5-1 and TRBJ2-1; D call uncertain. Gene TRBJ2-5 matches the end of the DNA better, so the J call may be wrong. This CDR3 spans 12 amino acids. Germline CDR1 reads SGHRS; CDR2 reads YFSETQ. The CDR3 loop is CASSLIQETQYF. CDR3 in DNA: TGCGCCAGCAGCTTGATTCAAGAGACCCAGTACTTC.

This clonotype was seen ten or more times. This chain joins TRBV5-5 and TRBJ1-2; D is uncertain. Trimming cost V 0 bases and J 3 bases, with 12 bases left between them. The CDR3 consists of 15 residues. Germline V gene data show CDR1 as SGHKS and CDR2 as YYEKEE (reference sequence). DNA for the CDR3: TGTGCCAGCAGCTTGGGGCCTCAAGATTACTATGGCTACACCTTC. It translates to CASSLGPQDYYGYTF. Full variable domain (outside the CDR3, taken from reference TRBV5-5 and TRBJ1-2): DAGVTQSPTHLIKTRGQQVTLRCSPISGHKSVSWYQQVLGQGPQFIFQYYEKEERGRGNFPDRFSARQFPNYSSELNVNALLLGDSALYLCASSLGPQDYYGYTFGSGTRLTVV.

This clonotype was seen only a few times. The rearrangement joins TRBV7-6 to TRBJ2-2; no clear D. The V and J ends lost 4 bases and 1 base respectively, with 13 bases between them. Germline CDR1 and CDR2: SGHVS and FNYEAQ. The CDR3 spans 16 residues. CDR3 amino acids: CASSSKYRQNTGELFF. The CDR3 DNA reads TGTGCCAGCAGCTCGAAATACAGACAGAACACCGGGGAGCTGTTTTTT. Looking up the rest from reference TRBV7-6 and TRBJ2-2 gives the full variable domain: GAGVSQSPRYKVTKRGQDVALRCDPISGHVSLYWYRQALGQGPEFLTYFNYEAQQDKSGLPNDRFSAERPEGSISTLTIQRTEQRDSAMYRCASSSKYRQNTGELFFGEGSRLTVL.

This clonotype was seen ten or more times. The gene calls are TRBV6-1 and TRBJ2-5; TRBD2 agrees at 11 bases. V gave up 4 bases and J gave up 5 bases; unmatched junction bases: 9. In germline, CDR1 is MNHNS, CDR2 SASEGT. The CDR3 contains 16 residues. CDR3 in DNA: TGTGCCAGCAGTGGACAAGGGACTAGCGGACCGGAGACCCAGTACTTC. Protein product: CASSGQGTSGPETQYF.

This clonotype has at least ten counts. The chain links TRBV29-1 to TRBJ1-2, with TRBD1 matching over 7 bases. V was clipped by 0 bases and J by 4 bases; unmatched bases: 8. This CDR3 is 15 amino acids long. Germline V gene sequence: CDR1 SQVTM, CDR2 ANQGSEA. The DNA of the CDR3 is TGCAGCGTTGAAGATCGTTGGGACAGAAGCTATGGCTACACCTTC. The encoded protein is CSVEDRWDRSYGYTF.

V and J are TRBV18 and TRBJ1-1; D gene unclear. Germline lookup yields CDR1 KGHSH and CDR2 LQKENI. This CDR3 is built from 16 residues. V lost 6 bases and J 1 base, leaving 18 bases between the germline ends. In nucleotides, the CDR3 is TGTGCCAGCTCGTCGCTAGTGGCGGGGTCGAACACTGAAGCTTTCTTT. Protein: CASSSLVAGSNTEAFF.

This clonotype was counted ten times or more. This chain uses TRBV6-1 with TRBJ2-7, with D perhaps matching TRBD1 or TRBD2 (5 bases each). V lost 7 bases and J lost 11, with 15 bases in between. CDR1 is MNHNS and CDR2 is SASEGT in the germline V gene. This CDR3 contains 11 residues. The CDR3 sequence is CASTEGSLEYF. The CDR3 DNA reads as TGTGCCAGCACCGAGGGGAGCTTGGAGTACTTC.

CDR3 in amino acids: CASSSPTDFNYGYTF. The CDR3 bases are TGTGCCAGTAGTTCCCCGACAGATTTTAACTATGGCTACACCTTC. The genes are TRBV19 and TRBJ1-2, with D possibly being TRBD1 (5 bases). Germline-derived CDR1 and CDR2 are LNHDA and SQIVND (reference sequence). This CDR3 contains 15 residues. V shed 5 bases and J shed 1 base, with 14 bases lying between them. Drawing the rest from reference TRBV19 and TRBJ1-2, the complete variable domain is DGGITQSPKYLFRKEGQNVTLSCEQNLNHDAMYWYRQDPGQGLRLIYYSQIVNDFQKGDIAEGYSVSREKKESFPLTVTSAQKNPTAFYLCASSSPTDFNYGYTFGSGTRLTVV.

The chain recombines TRBV15 with TRBJ1-3, with a weak D call TRBD1 (6 bases). This CDR3 spans 17 amino acids. Germline V gives CDR1 LNHNV, CDR2 YYDKDF (reference sequence). The V end lost 8 bases, the J end lost 2 bases, and 22 bases lay between the germline ends. The CDR3 region is CATWFSRTANPGNTIYF. In DNA, the CDR3 is TGTGCCACCTGGTTCTCGAGGACAGCGAACCCTGGAAACACCATATATTTT.

This clonotype has at least ten counts. The rearrangement links TRBV12-3 or TRBV12-4 to TRBJ1-2; 7 bases map to TRBD1. V lost 5 bases, J lost 3 bases, and 3 bases stayed unmatched. The CDR3 is 13 residues long. The CDR3 region has the DNA TGTGCCAGCAGTACCGGGACAGACTATGGCTACACCTTC. Amino acids: CASSTGTDYGYTF.

The rearrangement joins TRBV11-2 to TRBJ2-3; perhaps TRBD1 as D (5 bases). The V gene's germline CDR1 is SGHAT and CDR2 FQNNGV. V lost 5 bases and J 2 bases, leaving 8 bases between the germline ends. This CDR3 comprises 13 residues. The CDR3 nucleotides are TGTGCCAGCAGCAAGGACATCACAGATACGCAGTATTTT. This sequence encodes CASSKDITDTQYF.

As for this clonotype: This may stem from a read error, because a much larger clone lies one nucleotide away. The chain couples TRBV4-1 to TRBJ1-5; 10 bases are a match to TRBD1. This CDR3 region has 16 residues. V dropped 4 bases and J dropped 5; count of bases not matched to a gene: 8. Germline assignment: CDR1 MGHRA and CDR2 YSYEKL. The CDR3 bases are TGCGCCAGCAGCCTGGCAGGGACAGGGGTAGATCAGCCCCAGCATTTT. Amino acids: CASSLAGTGVDQPQHF.

This rearrangement joins TRBV7-9 to TRBJ1-1; 10 nucleotides align to TRBD1. The CDR3 runs 20 residues. The ends lost 5 bases at V and 0 bases at J; junction bases unmatched: 18. Germline CDR1 SEHNR, CDR2 FQNEAQ (reference sequence). For the CDR3, the DNA is TGTGCCAGCAGCCCCGAGTGGCCGGGACAGGGGTTTAAGGTGAACACTGAAGCTTTCTTT. Amino acids: CASSPEWPGQGFKVNTEAFF.

This clonotype was counted ten times or more. The CDR3 DNA follows: TGTGCCAGCAGCGTTCAGGGAGGTGGAGAGACCCAGTACTTC. This gives the protein CASSVQGGGETQYF. The chain has TRBV9 and TRBJ2-5; possible D gene TRBD2, 6 bases. Germline V gene data show CDR1 as SGDLS and CDR2 as YYNGEE. With 2 bases removed from V and 4 bases from J, the gap between germline ends came to 12 bases. This CDR3 region has 14 residues.

This clonotype was seen ten or more times. The chain employs TRBV27 and TRBJ2-5; D not resolved. Germline CDR1 MNHEY, CDR2 SMNVEV (reference sequence). The CDR3 is 14 residues long. The V gene lost 7 bases and the J gene lost 0 bases, with 12 bases spanning the gap. The CDR3: CASNAAGHQETQYF. CDR3 in DNA: TGTGCCAGCAACGCCGCCGGACACCAAGAGACCCAGTACTTC.

In this sample, this clonotype turned up a few times. V and J are TRBV30 and TRBJ1-5; D remains ambiguous. V dropped 1 base and J dropped 7 bases, with 20 bases sitting between them. The CDR3 has 16 residues. Germline loops: CDR1 GTSNPN, CDR2 SVGIG (reference sequence). The CDR3, as DNA: TGTGCCTGGAGTGCCATCCGCACACGGGGAGGACAGCCCCAGCATTTT. This gives the protein CAWSAIRTRGGQPQHF. The full variable domain, with the rest looked up from reference TRBV30 and TRBJ1-5, is SQTIHQWPATLVQPVGSPLSLECTVEGTSNPNLYWYRQAAGRGLQLLFYSVGIGQISSEVPQNLSASRPQDRQFILSSKKLLLSDSGFYLCAWSAIRTRGGQPQHFGDGTRLSIL.

This clonotype was seen repeatedly, ten times or more. V is TRBV6-1 and J is TRBJ2-5, with TRBD1 matching 7 bases. The CDR3 has 15 amino acids. With V trimmed by 2 bases and J by 1 base, 4 bases remained unmatched. The germline CDR1 and CDR2 sequences are MNHNS and SASEGT. CDR3 region: CASSELTGSQETQYF. The CDR3 DNA reads TGTGCCAGCAGTGAATTGACAGGGTCCCAAGAGACCCAGTACTTC.

Concerning this clonotype: Since a much larger clone is just one base distant, this may be a read error. This sequence joins TRBV27 and TRBJ2-1, with D uncertain. In germline, CDR1 is MNHEY, CDR2 SMNVEV (reference sequence). This CDR3 is 17 amino acids long. In DNA, the CDR3 is TGTACCAGCAGTTTAGCCCCCTACGTCCCCCCGGTCCATGAGCAGTTCTTC. Protein product: CTSSLAPYVPPVHEQFF.